The sample holds many counts of the clone carrying this TCR beta chain. Antigen unknown. The entry originates in a study of identical twins. V lost 0 bases to trimming and J lost 10 bases, with 9 bases between them. The CDR3 totals 11 residues. Germline values: CDR1 DFQATT, CDR2 SNEGSKA (reference sequence). Unique molecular identifiers were present on the cDNA, and a universal primer site came from template switching. TCRdb re-derived calls from the 5' RACE reads in MiXCR, one entry per CDR3 protein. This sample carries hundreds of thousands of distinct CDR3 sequences, 5.5% to 6.5% of them seen once, and the ten largest clones take roughly 1.6%. Broader study findings: Donors were not followed over many years; analysis was cross-sectional. Abundant cord blood beta clonotypes carried fewer insertions; memory repertoires showed none.

The source of this sequence is a young man in good health. The chain employs TRBV20-1 and TRBJ1-1; D unresolved. The specimen sequenced was naive T cells sorted from blood. CDR3 region: CSARDQVAAFF. DNA for the CDR3: TGCAGTGCTAGAGACCAGGTAGCAGCTTTCTTT.